A selection of T cell receptor beta chains follows, all from one sample in a study of blood T cell repertoires in COVID-19. The repertoire was sequenced with immunoSEQ multiplex PCR; TCRdb's copy has only in-frame clones and lacks some. This table has about 330,000 clones, approximately 82% appearing once. Sequencing was carried out using peripheral blood. These receptors were taken from a woman aged 45 to 65 with acute or convalescent COVID-19. The CDR3 runs from the conserved cysteine through the conserved F or W. A D gene is named only where the DNA matches it firmly. Clone size is given for some rows only: seen once, a few or many times, or a class if the clone is expanded.

>-|TRBV30|TRBD1|TRBJ1-6
TGTGCCTGGAGTGGACAGGGAAATTCACCCCTCCACTTT
CAWSGQGNSPLHF
>-|TRBV4-1|TRBD1|TRBJ1-5
TGCGCCAGCAGCCCCTACAGGGGCGGCAATCAGCCCCAGCATTTT
CASSPYRGGNQPQHF
>-|TRBV5-6|TRBD1|TRBJ2-5
TGTGCCAGCAGCTTGGCCTTGACAGGGGTGGAGACCCAGTACTTC
CASSLALTGVETQYF
>-|TRBV2|-|TRBJ1-2
TGTGCCAGCAGTGAATGGGCAGGGGCTAACTATGGCTACACCTTC
CASSEWAGANYGYTF
>-|TRBV5-4|-|TRBJ2-5
TGTGCCAGCAGCTGGACGGGGGTAAAAGAGACCCAGTACTTC
CASSWTGVKETQYF
>-|TRBV5-1|-|TRBJ2-3
TGCGCCAGCAGCTTTCTAGCGAGAGGGAGCACAGATACGCAGTATTTT
CASSFLARGSTDTQYF
>-|TRBV29-1|-|TRBJ1-1
TGCAGCAACCTGGGCCGGGAGAACACTGAAGCTTTCTTT
CSNLGRENTEAFF
>-|TRBV4-1|-|TRBJ1-4
TGCGCCAGCACCCCCCGGGAAGCGACTAATGAAAAACTGTTTTTT
CASTPREATNEKLFF
>-|TRBV27|-|TRBJ1-5
TGTGCCAGCAGTTTAACCCAGATTAACCAGCCCCAGCATTTT
CASSLTQINQPQHF
>-|TRBV28|-|TRBJ2-5
TGTGCCAGCACGGGGCGGGGCCAAGAGACCCAGTACTTC
CASTGRGQETQYF
>-|TRBV2|TRBD1|TRBJ1-2
TGTGCCAGCAGTGGGACAGGTACGAACTATGGCTACACCTTC
CASSGTGTNYGYTF
>-|TRBV27|-|TRBJ2-7
TGTGCCAGCAGTTTGTGGGGAGGCGAGCAGTACTTC
CASSLWGGEQYF
>-|TRBV15|TRBD1|TRBJ2-1
TGTGCCACCAGCAGAGATAGGACGACGGACCCGGGACAGCTTTCCCCCAATGAGCAGTTCTTC
CATSRDRTTDPGQLSPNEQFF
>few|TRBV4-2|-|TRBJ1-6
TGTGCCAGCAGCCAAGTTGGAGGGTATAATTCACCCCTCCACTTT
CASSQVGGYNSPLHF
>-|TRBV11-2|TRBD1|TRBJ1-1
TGTGCCAGCAGCCTAGTGGAACAGGGGAATAGTCGTCGGACTGAAGCTTTCTTT
CASSLVEQGNSRRTEAFF
>-|TRBV6-5|-|TRBJ1-1
TGTGCCAGCGTTCAGGTACCGACCACTGAAGCTTTCTTT
CASVQVPTTEAFF
>-|TRBV21-1|-|TRBJ1-1
TGTGCCAGCAGCAAAGTTAAACAGGGGTTGGACACTGAAGCTTTCTTT
CASSKVKQGLDTEAFF
>-|TRBV5-1|-|TRBJ2-3
TGCGCCAGCAGCTTGGGTCTAGCGAGCACAGATACGCAGTATTTT
CASSLGLASTDTQYF
>-|TRBV9|TRBD2|TRBJ2-5
TGTGCCAGCAGCGCGGTAGCGGGCAGACTCCAAGAGACCCAGTACTTC
CASSAVAGRLQETQYF
>-|TRBV9|-|TRBJ1-2
TGTGCCAGCAGCGTAGCAGCTAACTATGGCTACACCTTC
CASSVAANYGYTF
>-|TRBV21-1|-|TRBJ2-3
TGTGCCAGCAGCGGACGGGACAGGGGAGTTACAGATACGCAGTATTTT
CASSGRDRGVTDTQYF
>-|TRBV5-1|-|TRBJ1-1
TGCGCCAGCAGCTTGGCCAGACCGCCAAGAGGGTTTCGGGCGAACACTGAAGCTTTCTTT
CASSLARPPRGFRANTEAFF
>-|TRBV15|TRBD2|TRBJ2-1
TGTGCCACCAGCACCCTACGCGGGAGAAACTACAATGAGCAGTTCTTC
CATSTLRGRNYNEQFF
>-|TRBV24-1|-|TRBJ1-2
TGTGCCACCAGTTACAGCTATGGCTACACCTTC
CATSYSYGYTF
>-|TRBV30|TRBD1|TRBJ2-3
TGTGCCTGGTCCCCACCGAGGACAGGACACACAGATACGCAGTATTTT
CAWSPPRTGHTDTQYF
>-|TRBV5-1|TRBD1|TRBJ2-2
TGCGCCAGCAGCGATCCCGGGACAGCCGGGGAGCTGTTTTTT
CASSDPGTAGELFF
>-|TRBV3-1/TRBV3-2|-|TRBJ2-1
TGTGCCAGCAGTCAGACAGCAGACAATGAGCAGTTCTTC
CASSQTADNEQFF
>-|TRBV7-9|-|TRBJ2-1
TGTGCCAGCAGCTTAGCAGGGGTCGTAAACAATGAGCAGTTCTTC
CASSLAGVVNNEQFF
>-|TRBV29-1|TRBD2|TRBJ2-5
TGCAGCGTTGAAGGCCCAGCGGGAGGGCAAGAGACCCAGTACTTC
CSVEGPAGGQETQYF
>-|TRBV30|-|TRBJ1-5
TGTGCCTGGAAGACCGGGACTGAGAATCAGCCCCAGCATTTT
CAWKTGTENQPQHF
>-|TRBV10-1|-|TRBJ2-3
TGCCCCCATCGGGCACCCAGGGGTACAGATACGCAGTATTTT
CPHRAPRGTDTQYF
>-|TRBV7-3|-|TRBJ2-2
TGTGCCAGCAGCTCCGTTTACACCGGGGAGCTGTTTTTT
CASSSVYTGELFF